The 11 T cell receptor beta chains given below trace back to one sample, sequenced in a study of T-cell memory formation after mild COVID-19. In TCRdb, the 5' RACE reads were re-called with MiXCR into one record per CDR3 protein. The profile covers roughly 510,000 distinct CDR3 sequences, with 17% appearing a single time and around 7.8% taken by the ten largest. The sample was PBMCs or a T cell subset sorted from them (not recorded which). These receptors were obtained from an adult woman who had mild COVID-19 (a few samples of this study predate the infection). Cell type and time point are not known.

This clonotype appeared a few times. This chain links TRBV7-3 with TRBJ2-1; TRBD2 matches at 12 bases. V lost 0 bases to trimming and J lost 12 bases; unmatched junction nucleotides: 15. The CDR3 extends over 18 amino acids. Germline V gene sequence: CDR1 SGHTA, CDR2 FQGTGA. For the CDR3, the DNA is TGTGCCAGCAGCTTAACCCCGGGACTAGCGGGCTCGGGGGGTGTGCAGTTCTTC. As protein: CASSLTPGLAGSGGVQFF.

The genes are TRBV5-6 and TRBJ2-7; D might be TRBD1 (6 bases). Trimming left V 2 bases short and J 0 bases short, with 12 bases between. Germline V gives CDR1 SGHDT, CDR2 YYEEEE. The CDR3 is made up of 15 amino acids. CDR3 region: CASSFEQGPSYEQYF. CDR3 bases: TGTGCCAGCAGCTTTGAACAGGGCCCCTCCTACGAGCAGTACTTC.

This rearrangement joins TRBV7-6 to TRBJ1-2; D is unresolved. CDR1 and CDR2 (germline): SGHVS, FNYEAQ. The CDR3 runs to 12 residues. Trimming left V 8 bases short and J 3 bases short, with 10 bases between. DNA for the CDR3: TGTGCCAGCGGGAGCCGAGACTATGGCTACACCTTC. This gives the protein CASGSRDYGYTF.

This clonotype was recorded at least ten times. The chain recombines TRBV7-9 with TRBJ2-7; weak D call: TRBD2 (5 bases). Germline CDR1 is SEHNR and CDR2 is FQNEAQ (reference sequence). V shed 8 bases and J shed 1 base, with 12 bases lying between them. The CDR3 has 13 residues. For the CDR3, the DNA is TGTGCCAGCTTAGCGACGGAGTCCTACGAGCAGTACTTC. Amino acid sequence: CASLATESYEQYF.

This clonotype appeared many times. The chain links TRBV18 to TRBJ2-3; the D is unclear. Germline V gene lookup returns CDR1 KGHSH and CDR2 LQKENI. This CDR3 has 11 amino acids. Trimming took 3 bases from V and 4 from J, leaving 2 bases between them. In DNA form, the CDR3 reads TGTGCCAGCTCACCGTCAGATACGCAGTATTTT. Its protein product is CASSPSDTQYF.

This clonotype was picked up a small number of times. This sequence joins TRBV29-1 and TRBJ2-3, with D perhaps being TRBD1 or TRBD2 (5 bases each). V shed 6 bases and J shed 0 bases, with 16 bases lying between them. The CDR3 is made up of 15 amino acids. CDR1 SQVTM and CDR2 ANQGSEA come from the germline V gene. The CDR3 region is CSVGDPRGSTDTQYF. As DNA, the CDR3 is TGCAGCGTCGGGGATCCAAGGGGTAGCACAGATACGCAGTATTTT.

The chain carries TRBV21-1 and TRBJ1-1. TRBV21-1 is listed as a pseudogene. The CDR3 spans 15 residues. Here the CDR3 reads CASSKVEDTNTEAFF. CDR3 bases: TGTGCCAGCAGCAAAGTAGAAGACACTAACACTGAAGCTTTCTTT.

The gene calls are TRBV5-1 and TRBJ1-3, with a tentative D call TRBD1 (6 bases). V was trimmed by 4 bases and J by 0 bases, leaving 14 bases between them. The CDR3 spans 16 residues. CDR1 and CDR2 from the germline V gene are SGHRS and YFSETQ. CDR3 coding DNA: TGCGCCAGCAGCCGAGGGGGACGGACCTCTGGAAACACCATATATTTT. Amino acids: CASSRGGRTSGNTIYF. The whole variable domain, remainder taken from reference TRBV5-1 and TRBJ1-3, is KAGVTQTPRYLIKTRGQQVTLSCSPISGHRSVSWYQQTPGQGLQFLFEYFSETQRNKGNFPGRFSGRQFSNSRSEMNVSTLELGDSALYLCASSRGGRTSGNTIYFGEGSWLTVV.

This clonotype was picked up a small number of times. The gene calls are TRBV7-2 and TRBJ1-1, with D possibly being TRBD1 (5 bases). The CDR3 is 14 residues long. The germline gives CDR1 SGHTA, CDR2 FQGNSA. With 5 bases removed from V and 11 bases from J, the gap between germline ends came to 21 bases. The CDR3 DNA is TGTGCCAGCAGCCAAATCCCCCCCCGAGGGGAGGCTTTCTTT. As protein: CASSQIPPRGEAFF.

The V gene is TRBV18, the J gene TRBJ2-1; TRBD2 is a possible D gene (5 bases). The CDR3 sequence is 13 residues long. Trimming shortened V by 2 bases and J by 8 bases, and 10 bases separated the two germline ends. Germline V gene sequence: CDR1 KGHSH, CDR2 LQKENI. Written as DNA, the CDR3 is TGTGCCAGCTCACCAAGATCGGAGGATGAGCAGTTCTTC. This gives the protein CASSPRSEDEQFF.

This chain joins TRBV4-1 and TRBJ2-7; D ambiguous. Trimming shortened V by 1 base and J by 3 bases, and 10 bases separated the two germline ends. The CDR3 covers 14 residues. Germline CDR1 and CDR2: MGHRA and YSYEKL. The CDR3 protein is CASSQGPSGYEQYF. As DNA, the CDR3 is TGCGCCAGCAGCCAAGGGCCGTCGGGCTACGAGCAGTACTTC.